This TCR beta chain derives from a study of cytomegalovirus exposure and HLA in healthy donors. Study-level findings and limits: Confirmation was obtained in vitro that three CMV-associated chains are specific for CMV antigens.

PCR used 60 Vbeta primers and 13 Jbeta primers. Measured with immunoSEQ multiplex PCR; TCRdb has only the in-frame clones, and not every one. The repertoire includes 160,000 or so clones, over 75% of them detected once, and around 2.5% sits in the top ten. Remarks on this clone: Its antigen is still unknown.

The J segment lost 8 bases and the V segment lost 5 bases, leaving 15 bases of the junction unmatched. The CDR3 runs to 16 residues. Germline CDR1 SEHNR, CDR2 FQNEAQ (reference sequence). Sequencing was performed on PBMCs. The chain is built from TRBV7-9 and TRBJ2-3, with 8 bases that match TRBD2. This clonotype was obtained from a man in his 60s in good health and CMV-seronegative. Here the CDR3 reads CASSAGGSGDAGTQYF. The DNA of the CDR3 is TGTGCCAGCAGCGCAGGCGGTAGCGGGGACGCCGGTACGCAGTATTTT.